The entry below gives a single TCR beta chain sequence along with its context. Its antigen is unknown. The Oncomine TCR Beta short-read assay sequenced DNA from cultured CD4+ T cells. Genomic DNA was taken out of cultured CD4+ T cells by extraction. TCRdb reprocessed the PCR reads via MiXCR and lists one record per CDR3 protein. The sample holds around 5,300 distinct CDR3 sequences, roughly 23% seen once. The data were taken from a study of vaccination and CD4 T cells after COVID-19. Study as a whole: Across the group, participants received two doses of either BNT162b2 or mRNA-1273 vaccine.

The CDR3 covers 16 residues. Germline V gene lookup returns CDR1 LNHDA and CDR2 SQIVND (reference sequence). V was clipped by 3 bases and J by 7 bases; unmatched bases: 9. Regarding treatment: roughly ten-day PBMC culture with coronavirus spike peptide pools or control peptides (ViraFEST assay). The ViraFEST method relied on peptide pools to expand antigen-specific T cells, followed by TCR sequencing. Culture of 2 million to 2.5 million PBMCs per well took place with roughly 10 IU/ml IL-2 and 9.5 to 10 ug/ml peptide pools. The rearrangement links TRBV19 to TRBJ2-1; TRBD2 agrees at 10 bases. This receptor was obtained from a human donor who had recovered from COVID-19. Here the sequenced sample was CD4+ T cells from blood, cultured in vitro, taken after SARS-CoV-2 vaccination. CDR3 residues: CASSMTGLAVGNEQFF. As DNA, the CDR3 is TGTGCCAGTAGTATGACTGGACTAGCGGTGGGGAATGAGCAGTTCTTC.